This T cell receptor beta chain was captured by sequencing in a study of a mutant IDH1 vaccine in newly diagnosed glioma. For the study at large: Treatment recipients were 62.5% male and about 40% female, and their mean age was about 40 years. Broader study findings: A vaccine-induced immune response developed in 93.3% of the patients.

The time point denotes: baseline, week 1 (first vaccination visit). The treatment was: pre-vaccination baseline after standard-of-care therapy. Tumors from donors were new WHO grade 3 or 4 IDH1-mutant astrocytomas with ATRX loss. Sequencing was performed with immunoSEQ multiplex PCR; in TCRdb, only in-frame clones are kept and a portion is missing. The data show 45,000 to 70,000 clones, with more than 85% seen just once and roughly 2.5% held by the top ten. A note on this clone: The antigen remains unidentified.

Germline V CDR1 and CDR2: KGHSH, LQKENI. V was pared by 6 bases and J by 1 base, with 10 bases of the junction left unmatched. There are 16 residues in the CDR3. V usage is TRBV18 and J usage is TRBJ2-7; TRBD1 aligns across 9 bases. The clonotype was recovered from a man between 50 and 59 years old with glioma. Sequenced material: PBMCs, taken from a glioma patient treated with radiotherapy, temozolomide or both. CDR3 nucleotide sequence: TGTGCCAGCTCCCCCGCCGGACAGGGGACATCCTACGAGCAGTACTTC. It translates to CASSPAGQGTSYEQYF.